This TCR beta chain was obtained from a study of cytomegalovirus exposure and HLA in healthy donors. With respect to this clone: Antigen unknown.

The study's findings and limits: Reports credit the classifier with highly specific, highly sensitive diagnosis of cytomegalovirus status. According to a subsequent analysis, TCR clusters from the first cohort were inclined to appear together in the 90 to 150 validation repertoires.

The CDR3 has 15 residues. The germline gives CDR1 SGHRS, CDR2 YFSETQ. The V and J ends lost 5 bases and 0 bases respectively, with 11 bases between them. Sequencing was performed with immunoSEQ multiplex PCR; in TCRdb, only in-frame clones are kept and a portion is missing. The table shows approximately 82,000 clones, with about 92% occurring only once. This clonotype originated in a man between 18 and 29 years old in good health and CMV-seronegative. The chain is built from TRBV5-1 and TRBJ1-4; the D is unclear. The sample comprised PBMCs. CDR3 coding DNA: TGCGCCAGCAGTATTAATACTGCAACTAATGAAAAACTGTTTTTT. It yields the protein CASSINTATNEKLFF.